The rows below give T cell receptor beta chains drawn from one sample of a study of T-cell reconstitution after alpha-beta-depleted transplantation in children. One entry per CDR3 protein results from TCRdb running MiXCR on the PCR reads. The sample comprises around 480,000 distinct CDR3 sequences, 30% to 35% of which are singletons, and around 2.5% rests with the top ten. The sample was PBMCs from the stem cell graft donor, taken from the stem cell graft. Receptor source: a human donor who donated a stem cell graft to a child with aplastic anemia. The CDR3 runs from the conserved cysteine through the conserved F or W. The size entry is marked missing in some rows and otherwise reads once, few, many or a size class.

clone size: .
V gene: TRBV14
J gene: TRBJ2-1
CDR3 protein: CASSHQGLHEQFF

clone size: .
V gene: TRBV18
J gene: TRBJ2-2
CDR3 protein: CASSPTGLAGVWTGELFF

clone size: .
V gene: TRBV28
J gene: TRBJ2-1
CDR3 protein: CASKNRGNEQFF

clone size: .
V gene: TRBV28
J gene: TRBJ2-6
CDR3 protein: CASRTADHSGANVLTF

clone size: few
V gene: TRBV3-1
J gene: TRBJ2-1
CDR3 protein: CASSRGTPASYNEQFF

clone size: once
V gene: TRBV29-1
J gene: TRBJ2-3
CDR3 protein: CSVEGLGLAGSTDTQYF

clone size: .
V gene: TRBV2
J gene: TRBJ2-1
CDR3 protein: CASSGRTPYNEQFF

clone size: .
V gene: TRBV20-1
J gene: TRBJ2-1
CDR3 protein: CFWGKPAGGGNEQFF

clone size: .
V gene: TRBV12-3/TRBV12-4
J gene: TRBJ1-5
CDR3 protein: CASSYSDRNQPQHF

clone size: .
V gene: TRBV11-3
J gene: TRBJ1-2
CDR3 protein: CASSPQADYGYTF

clone size: .
V gene: TRBV4-3
J gene: TRBJ2-2
CDR3 protein: CASSQEGDTGELFF

clone size: .
V gene: TRBV5-5
J gene: TRBJ2-7
CDR3 protein: CASSPAVGTRAYEQYF

clone size: .
V gene: TRBV5-1
J gene: TRBJ1-5
CDR3 protein: CASSLDGGVQPQHF

clone size: .
V gene: TRBV18
J gene: TRBJ1-1
CDR3 protein: CASSPDQSAEAFF

clone size: .
V gene: TRBV20-1
J gene: TRBJ1-1
CDR3 protein: CSARVMTPNTEAFF

clone size: .
V gene: TRBV4-3
J gene: TRBJ2-5
CDR3 protein: CASSQRTGTQETQYF

clone size: few
V gene: TRBV7-8
J gene: TRBJ2-3
CDR3 protein: CASSFQGADTQYF

clone size: .
V gene: TRBV7-6
J gene: TRBJ2-1
CDR3 protein: CASSLDIRGGDEQFF

clone size: few
V gene: TRBV22-1
J gene: TRBJ1-2
CDR3 protein: CPGRFRDGTNYGYTF

clone size: .
V gene: TRBV9
J gene: TRBJ1-1
CDR3 protein: CASSVYPGGTEAFF